This entry concerns a single TCR beta chain. In the study's own analysis: Reference gene primer amplification gave nucleated cell count estimates. This table comes from immunoSEQ multiplex PCR, and its TCRdb copy is limited to in-frame clones, with some not included. V and J calls and clone size come straight from that table; D and trimming were deduced from the DNA. The table has 200,000 to 250,000 clones, roughly 90% seen once. The sample comes from a study of blood T cell repertoires in COVID-19. At the level of the study: The origin of the acute and convalescent COVID-19 samples was the United States, Italy and Spain. Sample material is recorded as cDNA or gDNA derived from T cells, B-cell-depleted T cells, or PBMCs.

The sequencing sample was made of peripheral blood. This clonotype was obtained from a woman in her sixties or seventies with acute or convalescent COVID-19.

CDR3 sequence (DNA): TGTGCCAGCAGCCCCAAGGACAGAAACTATAATTCACCCCTCCACTTT. It encodes CASSPKDRNYNSPLHF. The rearrangement links TRBV6-2 or TRBV6-3 to TRBJ1-6, with a tentative D call TRBD1 (6 bases). Trimming left V 6 bases short and J 3 bases short, with 15 bases between. This CDR3 comprises 16 residues. Germline lookup yields CDR1 MNHEY and CDR2 SVGEGT.